This T cell receptor beta chain derives from a study of T cells in Graves' hyperthyroidism and ophthalmopathy. Study results and limitations: Expanded thyroid clonotypes (above 0.001) were mostly also found in blood.

V lost 8 bases and J lost 2, with 16 bases in between. Germline CDR1 reads SNHLY; CDR2 reads FYNNEI. The CDR3 is made up of 15 amino acids. This clonotype was counted many times. Its antigen is not known. Amplified TCR beta CDR3 regions came from RNA transcripts. Researchers ran a first-round RT-PCR on the TCR CDR3 using the HTBI primer set. TCRdb reprocessed the multiplex PCR reads via MiXCR and lists one record per CDR3 protein. The table shows some 580,000 distinct CDR3 sequences, with approximately 16% occurring only once. Ophthalmopathy patients all had a Clinical Activity Score of at least 3, a NOSPECS grade of at least 4 and disease under 3 months old. Any patient presenting with uncontrolled infection, other autoimmune disease, pregnancy or lactation was left out. Diagnosing involved the use of clinical symptoms, serum thyroxine and TRAb, thyroid ultrasound and orbital computed tomography.

Source material: blood. This TCR was recovered from a woman in her 40s with Graves' ophthalmopathy. The gene calls are TRBV2 and TRBJ2-1, with D hard to call. The CDR3 protein is CASLPMARAYNEQFF. The DNA for the CDR3 is TGTGCCAGCCTCCCCATGGCCCGCGCCTACAATGAGCAGTTCTTC.